This TCR beta chain was profiled in a study of cytomegalovirus exposure and HLA in healthy donors. This clone was observed many times. Donors were drawn from the approximately 120-subject validation cohort, separate from the roughly 610-subject first cohort. The method was immunoSEQ multiplex PCR; TCRdb's version includes in-frame clones alone and lacks a portion of them. The data hold roughly 300,000 clones, with about nine tenths observed a single time. V was trimmed by 2 bases and J by 1 base, leaving 12 bases between them. The length of the CDR3 is 16 residues. Per germline, CDR1 SNHLY and CDR2 FYNNEI.

The chain couples TRBV2 to TRBJ1-5; D might be TRBD1 (5 bases). The sequence derives from a woman aged 25-40 years in good health and CMV-seropositive. The sample was PBMCs. Here the CDR3 DNA reads TGTGCCAGCAGTGAACTTGGAGGGGTGAGCAATCAGCCCCAGCATTTT. It translates to CASSELGGVSNQPQHF. Based on the CDR3 plus reference TRBV2 and TRBJ1-5, the full variable domain is EPEVTQTPSHQVTQMGQEVILRCVPISNHLYFYWYRQILGQKVEFLVSFYNNEISEKSEIFDDQFSVERPDGSNFTLKIRSTKLEDSAMYFCASSELGGVSNQPQHFGDGTRLSIL.